These 15 T cell receptor beta chains came from one sample sequenced in a study of T cell responses to AZD1222 COVID-19 vaccine. Produced via immunoSEQ multiplex PCR; TCRdb's table is partial and in-frame only. The table includes about 110,000 clones, 70% to 90% detected once. The sequencing here drew on peripheral blood, taken on day 0 of AZD1222 vaccination. These TCRs come from an adult in good health.

The gene calls are TRBV7-2 and TRBJ1-4; no definite D call. Trimming cost V 2 bases and J 8 bases, with 9 bases left between them. Germline V CDR1 and CDR2: SGHTA, FQGNSA. This CDR3 comprises 13 residues. The CDR3, as DNA: TGTGCCAGCAGCTTAATAACCCACGAAAAACTGTTTTTT. As protein: CASSLITHEKLFF.

The chain employs TRBV28 and TRBJ2-6; D possibly matches TRBD1 or TRBD2 (5 bases each). Per germline, CDR1 MDHEN and CDR2 SYDVKM. With 6 bases removed from V and 0 bases from J, the gap between germline ends came to 9 bases. The CDR3 is made up of 15 amino acids. The CDR3 bases are TGTGCCAGCAGCCCTGGGGGCTCTGGGGCCAACGTCCTGACTTTC. This gives the protein CASSPGGSGANVLTF.

The chain has TRBV20-1 and TRBJ2-7; 8 nucleotides line up with TRBD2. The V gene end was trimmed by 3 bases and the J gene end by 5 bases; junction bases not matched to a gene: 9. Germline-derived CDR1 and CDR2 are DFQATT and SNEGSKA (reference sequence). The CDR3 runs 14 residues. The CDR3, as DNA: TGCAGTGCTAGTAGGCCCAGCGGGAGACACGAGCAGTACTTC. Translation gives CSASRPSGRHEQYF.

This clone was observed once. The rearrangement links TRBV28 to TRBJ1-3; D unclear. There are 15 residues in the CDR3. The germline V and J ends were trimmed by 6 bases and 4 bases, with 16 bases remaining between them. Germline values: CDR1 MDHEN, CDR2 SYDVKM. The CDR3 region is CASSDSSGVGNTIYF. The CDR3 DNA sequence: TGTGCCAGCAGCGACTCGAGTGGGGTAGGAAACACCATATATTTT.

This rearrangement joins TRBV7-2 to TRBJ1-2; no definite D call. The CDR3 runs to 12 residues. Deletions cut 1 base from V and 1 base from J, with 1 base between. Germline CDR1 and CDR2: SGHTA and FQGNSA. Here the CDR3 DNA reads TGTGCCAGCAGCTTAGTTAACTATGGCTACACCTTC. It translates to CASSLVNYGYTF.

The V and J genes are TRBV5-1 and TRBJ2-2, with 8 positions matching TRBD1. CDR3 length equals 15 residues. Germline V CDR1 and CDR2: SGHRS, YFSETQ. V shed 4 bases and J 4 bases; nucleotides not matched to a gene: 6. In nucleotides, the CDR3 is TGCGCCAGCAGCCCCGACAGGGGTAGCACCGGGGAGCTGTTTTTT. It yields the protein CASSPDRGSTGELFF.

V and J are TRBV7-2 and TRBJ1-2; D not certain. This CDR3 comprises 15 residues. V was shortened by 1 base and J by 8 bases, with 17 bases between the two germline ends. Germline V lookup: CDR1 SGHTA, CDR2 FQGNSA. CDR3 nucleotide sequence: TGTGCCAGCAGCTTAGAGGCGGTCATACATATGGGCTACACCTTC. This sequence encodes CASSLEAVIHMGYTF.

The chain uses TRBV6-6 and TRBJ2-7, with D tentatively TRBD1 (6 bases). Per germline, CDR1 MNHNY and CDR2 SVGAGI (reference sequence). The CDR3 totals 12 residues. V was shortened by 8 bases and J by 2 bases, with 10 bases between the two germline ends. The CDR3 loop reads CASVGQPYEQYF. The CDR3 DNA reads TGTGCCAGCGTCGGACAGCCCTACGAGCAGTACTTC.

The chain recombines TRBV9 with TRBJ1-4; 7 nucleotides align to TRBD1. V dropped 2 bases and J dropped 4; count of bases not matched to a gene: 2. The CDR3 runs 14 residues. Germline V gene data show CDR1 as SGDLS and CDR2 as YYNGEE. The CDR3 loop reads CASSVGQINEKLFF. The CDR3 DNA reads as TGTGCCAGCAGCGTGGGACAGATTAATGAAAAACTGTTTTTT.

The V and J genes are TRBV7-2 and TRBJ1-5; D unresolved. CDR1 and CDR2 from the germline V gene are SGHTA and FQGNSA. The CDR3 loop spans 13 amino acids. V was cut by 7 bases and J by 0 bases, with 7 bases left in between. The CDR3 DNA reads as TGTGCCAGCACCCTAACTAGCAATCAGCCCCAGCATTTT. Amino acids: CASTLTSNQPQHF.

The rearrangement links TRBV3-1 (or the pseudogene TRBV3-2) to TRBJ2-7, with D possibly TRBD1 on 5 matching bases. Germline CDR1 and CDR2: LGHDT and YNNKEL (reference sequence). The ends were cut back, 1 base at V and 5 bases at J, with 15 bases in the middle. CDR3 length equals 15 residues. The CDR3 here is CASSQVGQGRDEQYF. CDR3 coding DNA: TGTGCCAGCAGCCAAGTTGGGCAGGGAAGGGACGAGCAGTACTTC.

V is TRBV4-2 and J is TRBJ1-1, with a tentative D call TRBD1 (5 bases). CDR3 size: 17 residues. Trimming shortened V by 4 bases and J by 2 bases, and 20 bases separated the two germline ends. The V gene's germline CDR1 is LGHNA and CDR2 YNFKEQ. Written as DNA, the CDR3 is TGTGCCAGCAGCCTCCAACAGGTAGGAGGGTTAAACACTGAAGCTTTCTTT. It translates to CASSLQQVGGLNTEAFF.

The CDR3 DNA sequence: TGTGCCAGCAGCCTATATACAGGGTATGAAGCTTTCTTT. Amino acids: CASSLYTGYEAFF. The chain has TRBV7-2 and TRBJ1-1, with D possibly being TRBD1 (6 bases). Deletions cut 5 bases from V and 7 bases from J, with 14 bases between. Looked up from germline, CDR1 is SGHTA and CDR2 is FQGNSA. This CDR3 region has 13 residues. The entire variable domain, with the rest obtained from reference TRBV7-2 and TRBJ1-1, is as follows: GAGVSQSPSNKVTEKGKDVELRCDPISGHTALYWYRQSLGQGLEFLIYFQGNSAPDKSGLPSDRFSAERTGGSVSTLTIQRTQQEDSAVYLCASSLYTGYEAFFGQGTRLTVV.

The chain joins TRBV7-2 to TRBJ1-2, with D perhaps matching TRBD1 (6 bases). CDR3 length: 13 residues. Trimming removed 1 base at V and 4 bases at J, with 7 bases between. Germline V gives CDR1 SGHTA, CDR2 FQGNSA. The CDR3 protein is CASSLETGYGYTF. CDR3 DNA sequence: TGTGCCAGCAGCTTAGAGACAGGCTATGGCTACACCTTC.

The chain employs TRBV28 and TRBJ1-1; D remains unclear. The CDR3 extends over 16 amino acids. CDR1 MDHEN and CDR2 SYDVKM come from the germline V gene. V was shortened by 7 bases and J by 5 bases, with 23 bases between the two germline ends. CDR3 protein: CASTMTYGLSGTEAFF. In DNA form, the CDR3 reads TGTGCCAGCACCATGACTTATGGATTAAGTGGGACTGAAGCTTTCTTT.